This entry lists 3 T cell receptor beta chains sequenced from one sample in a study of T cell repertoires in cytomegalovirus infection. Each CDR3 protein gets one entry after TCRdb re-called the reads with MiXCR. Of 300,000 to 400,000 distinct CDR3 sequences in the sample, around 18% were seen once. Sequencing was done on a sample of PBMCs. These receptors originate from a human donor in good health (CMV status not recorded). Some clones in this sample may be carry-over from other donors' samples.

This clonotype was recorded once. This chain connects TRBV29-1 to TRBJ1-1, with TRBD1 as a possible D gene (6 bases). Germline V CDR1 and CDR2: SQVTM, ANQGSEA. This CDR3 is 12 amino acids long. Trimming removed 4 bases from V and 3 bases from J, with 9 bases in between. DNA for the CDR3: TGCAGCGTTGGGGAGGGGGACACTGAAGCTTTCTTT. This encodes CSVGEGDTEAFF.

The chain employs TRBV19 and TRBJ1-1; D perhaps matches TRBD1 (6 bases). The CDR3 is 13 amino acids. Germline-derived CDR1 and CDR2 are LNHDA and SQIVND (reference sequence). The germline V and J ends were trimmed by 7 bases and 5 bases, with 14 bases remaining between them. CDR3 sequence reads: CASTLGGATEAFF. The CDR3 nucleotides are TGTGCCAGTACCCTGGGGGGGGCAACTGAAGCTTTCTTT.

This clonotype was observed a few times. The rearrangement links TRBV7-9 to TRBJ2-1; TRBD2 matches 7 bases. The CDR3 length is 17 residues. Trimming took 5 bases from V and 4 from J; bases not matched to a gene: 14. CDR1 and CDR2 from the germline V gene are SEHNR and FQNEAQ (reference sequence). The CDR3 DNA is TGTGCCAGCAGCCCCCCAGCAGCGGGAAGACGTTACAATGAGCAGTTCTTC. This encodes CASSPPAAGRRYNEQFF.